Below, 27 T cell receptor beta chains from the same sample are listed, as sequenced in a study of shared clonotypes between healthy human individuals (dated by TCRdb to the early 2020s). Library prep was done by the immunoSEQ multiplex PCR assay. The clones in this table, taken by TCRdb from immuneACCESS, are in-frame only. Not every clone is retained; where verified, under half of the shortfall comes from an unresolved V gene, and the cause of the rest is unknown. This sample gives some 1,100,000 clones in total; around 82% of them show up just once. The ten largest account for approximately 0.52% of the sample. Material: memory CD4+ T cells from PBMCs. What this sample's cell subset or site label stands for: CD45RA-negative fraction. Receptors originate from a young man in good health. Some clones in this sample may be carry-over from other donors' samples.

The chain uses TRBV9 and TRBJ1-3; D is unresolved. The CDR3 runs 14 residues. CDR1 and CDR2 (germline): SGDLS, YYNGEE. Deletions cut 0 bases from V and 1 base from J, with 5 bases between. CDR3 sequence (DNA): TGTGCCAGCAGCGTAGTGGATTCTGGAAACACCATATATTTT. It yields the protein CASSVVDSGNTIYF.

The chain carries TRBV5-5 and TRBJ1-1, with 8 bases aligning to TRBD1. The CDR3 totals 15 residues. The junction had 9 bases not matched to a gene; V was cut back by 3 bases and J by 5 bases. Germline values: CDR1 SGHKS, CDR2 YYEKEE (reference sequence). CDR3 DNA sequence: TGTGCCAGCAGCTGGACCGTGACAGGGGAGACTGAAGCTTTCTTT. This sequence encodes CASSWTVTGETEAFF.

This clone appeared a few times. The genes are TRBV5-1 and TRBJ2-2; D perhaps matches TRBD2 (6 bases). V lost 4 bases and J 4 bases, leaving 20 bases between the germline ends. This CDR3 spans 17 amino acids. Germline V gene data show CDR1 as SGHRS and CDR2 as YFSETQ. CDR3 coding DNA: TGCGCCAGCAGCCCCGTTGCGGGGCTGGGTAGCACCGGGGAGCTGTTTTTT. This encodes CASSPVAGLGSTGELFF.

V gene TRBV19 combines with J gene TRBJ1-4; weak D call: TRBD1 (6 bases). Trimming removed 4 bases from V and 10 bases from J, with 16 bases in between. Per germline, CDR1 LNHDA and CDR2 SQIVND (reference sequence). This CDR3 is 14 amino acids long. The CDR3 nucleotides read TGTGCCAGTAGTAGCCCGAGACAGGAGGGAAAACTGTTTTTT. Encoded protein: CASSSPRQEGKLFF.

The chain links TRBV7-2 to TRBJ2-3; D call uncertain. Germline V gene data show CDR1 as SGHTA and CDR2 as FQGNSA. CDR3 length: 12 amino acids. V lost 5 bases and J 2 bases, leaving 5 bases between the germline ends. As DNA, the CDR3 is TGTGCCAGCAGCGGGTTCACAGATACGCAGTATTTT. Translating it yields CASSGFTDTQYF.

CDR3 bases: TGTGCCAGCAGTTACTCTGAAAAGACCGGGGAGCTGTTTTTT. It is translated as CASSYSEKTGELFF. The chain carries TRBV6-6 and TRBJ2-2, with unresolved D. Looked up from germline, CDR1 is MNHNY and CDR2 is SVGAGI (reference sequence). Trimming left V 0 bases short and J 5 bases short, with 7 bases between. This CDR3 comprises 14 residues.

DNA for the CDR3: TGTGCCAGCAGTGGGCGCTCAGGGGCCGAGCAGTACTTC. Its protein product is CASSGRSGAEQYF. The chain carries TRBV25-1 and TRBJ2-7, with D possibly TRBD1 on 6 matching bases. Trimming removed 4 bases at V and 6 bases at J, with 13 bases between. The CDR3 is 13 amino acids. From germline, CDR1 is MGHDK and CDR2 SYGVNS.

This clone was detected a few times. Other DNA sequences in this specimen translate into the identical CDR3. The chain carries TRBV30 and TRBJ2-5, with D hard to call. The germline gives CDR1 GTSNPN, CDR2 SVGIG (reference sequence). CDR3 size: 11 residues. V lost 0 bases and J lost 4, with 3 bases in between. The CDR3 loop is CAWSVGETQYF. The CDR3 DNA follows: TGTGCCTGGAGTGTGGGAGAGACCCAGTACTTC.

The gene calls are TRBV27 and TRBJ1-1; D gene unclear. The V and J ends lost 6 bases and 2 bases respectively, with 13 bases between them. Germline CDR1 is MNHEY and CDR2 is SMNVEV (reference sequence). CDR3 length equals 14 residues. The CDR3 is CASRQNWGNTEAFF. CDR3 nucleotide sequence: TGTGCCAGCAGACAAAATTGGGGAAACACTGAAGCTTTCTTT.

Details on this clone: A much bigger clone sits one base away, suggesting this may be a read error. Within the sample, other DNA sequences also encode this same CDR3. V is TRBV6-1 and J is TRBJ1-1; D unclear. V was cut by 2 bases and J by 1 base, with 5 bases left in between. Germline CDR1 is MNHNS and CDR2 is SASEGT. CDR3 length: 13 amino acids. The CDR3 DNA sequence: TGTGCCAGCAGTGAACAGCCGAACACTGAAGCTTTCTTT. Translation gives CASSEQPNTEAFF.

The gene calls are TRBV18 and TRBJ2-2; 8 bases match TRBD1. This CDR3 is 14 amino acids long. The germline V gene encodes CDR1 KGHSH and CDR2 LQKENI. Germline trimming cut 7 bases from V and 4 bases from J; bases unmatched to any gene: 5. CDR3 DNA: TGTGCCAGCTGCGGACAGGGCTTCACCGGGGAGCTGTTTTTT. Protein product: CASCGQGFTGELFF.

This clone turned up a few times. As DNA, the CDR3 is TGTGCCAGCACTAACGAGGGGGCGAGGACTGAAGCTTTCTTT. Residues: CASTNEGARTEAFF. J is TRBJ1-1 and V is TRBV28; 7 bases line up with TRBD1. The germline V gene encodes CDR1 MDHEN and CDR2 SYDVKM. The V segment lost 7 bases and the J segment 5 bases; nucleotides outside the gene matches: 10. CDR3 length: 14 amino acids.

The chain has TRBV4-2 and TRBJ1-3; D gene uncertain. V was pared by 0 bases and J by 0 bases, with 6 bases between. The germline CDR1 and CDR2 sequences are LGHNA and YNFKEQ. The CDR3 spans 15 residues. CDR3: CASSQEVSSGNTIYF. The CDR3 DNA is TGTGCCAGCAGCCAAGAGGTGAGCTCTGGAAACACCATATATTTT.

This clone appeared many times. The chain joins TRBV30 to TRBJ1-3; D is undetermined. Germline V CDR1 and CDR2: GTSNPN, SVGIG (reference sequence). The CDR3 is 12 amino acids. V lost 7 bases and J lost 0, with 7 bases in between. CDR3 protein: CASIDSGNTIYF. The CDR3 bases are TGTGCCTCGATCGACTCTGGAAACACCATATATTTT.

Note on this clone: The sample has other DNA sequences that encode this CDR3 too. V and J are TRBV28 and TRBJ1-5, with D perhaps TRBD1 (5 bases). This CDR3 contains 14 residues. Germline CDR1 MDHEN, CDR2 SYDVKM. Trimming shortened V by 2 bases and J by 6 bases, and 11 bases separated the two germline ends. CDR3 sequence (DNA): TGTGCCAGCAGTTTAACCGGGGCGGGTCAGCCCCAGCATTTT. Its protein is CASSLTGAGQPQHF.

The rearrangement uses TRBV28 and TRBJ1-4; possible D gene TRBD1, 5 bases. V lost 10 bases and J lost 1, with 13 bases in between. Per germline, CDR1 MDHEN and CDR2 SYDVKM. The CDR3 runs 14 residues. For the CDR3, the DNA is TGTGCCACCAGGATGGGGGGAACTAATGAAAAACTGTTTTTT. Translation: CATRMGGTNEKLFF.

This clone was seen once. This sequence joins TRBV5-1 and TRBJ2-1; TRBD2 might be the D (5 bases). The length of the CDR3 is 14 residues. Germline V gene lookup returns CDR1 SGHRS and CDR2 YFSETQ. V was clipped by 8 bases and J by 2 bases, with 14 bases between them. As DNA, the CDR3 is TGCGCCAGTAACTTAGCGACGGCCTACAATGAGCAGTTCTTC. This gives the protein CASNLATAYNEQFF.

The chain is built from TRBV29-1 and TRBJ1-1; 9 bases are a match to TRBD1. This CDR3 has 13 residues. The trim removed 7 bases at V and 3 bases at J, leaving 6 bases unmatched. Germline V CDR1 and CDR2: SQVTM, ANQGSEA. The CDR3 reads CSGRTGDYTEAFF. Here the CDR3 DNA reads TGCAGCGGAAGGACAGGGGACTACACTGAAGCTTTCTTT. Filled out from reference TRBV29-1 and TRBJ1-1, the complete variable domain reads SAVISQKPSRDICQRGTSLTIQCQVDSQVTMMFWYRQQPGQSLTLIATANQGSEATYESGFVIDKFPISRPNLTFSTLTVSNMSPEDSSIYLCSGRTGDYTEAFFGQGTRLTVV.

The chain is built from TRBV28 and TRBJ2-5, with D perhaps TRBD1 or TRBD2 (5 bases each). V lost 5 bases and J 2 bases, leaving 15 bases between the germline ends. The CDR3 is 15 amino acids. Germline CDR1 and CDR2: MDHEN and SYDVKM. CDR3 region: CASSPNGAPQETQYF. The CDR3 DNA reads TGTGCCAGCAGTCCCAACGGGGCTCCTCAAGAGACCCAGTACTTC.

The CDR3 DNA is TGTGCCAGCAGCTTGGGACTAGCGGGCTTCACAGATACGCAGTATTTT. Protein product: CASSLGLAGFTDTQYF. The chain employs TRBV5-6 and TRBJ2-3; 10 nucleotides match TRBD2. The CDR3 consists of 16 residues. Germline loops: CDR1 SGHDT, CDR2 YYEEEE. The trim removed 0 bases at V and 2 bases at J, leaving 3 bases unmatched.

This clone is a singleton in its sample. A far larger clone is one base from this, pointing to a likely read error. The J gene is TRBJ1-1, the V gene TRBV25-1; D gene ambiguous. The V gene's germline CDR1 is MGHDK and CDR2 SYGVNS. V lost 6 bases, J lost 4 bases, and 6 bases lay in between. The CDR3 is 11 residues long. The CDR3 region is CASRRSTEAFF. In DNA form, the CDR3 reads TGTGCCAGCAGGAGGAGCACTGAAGCTTTCTTT.

The J gene is TRBJ1-4, the V gene TRBV28, with D perhaps matching TRBD1 (6 bases). Germline values: CDR1 MDHEN, CDR2 SYDVKM. This CDR3 contains 15 residues. The ends were cut back, 6 bases at V and 8 bases at J, with 19 bases in the middle. CDR3: CASRLPRGETEKLFF. DNA for the CDR3: TGTGCCAGCAGGTTACCCAGGGGAGAGACGGAAAAACTGTTTTTT.

This clone was found once. Here the CDR3 reads CASSLAWGQETQYF. For the CDR3, the DNA is TGCGCCAGCAGCTTGGCCTGGGGGCAAGAGACCCAGTACTTC. The chain couples TRBV5-1 to TRBJ2-5; D may match TRBD1 or TRBD2 (5 bases each). Germline-derived CDR1 and CDR2 are SGHRS and YFSETQ. CDR3 size: 14 residues. V dropped 0 bases and J dropped 2 bases, with 8 bases sitting between them.

The chain has TRBV5-5 and TRBJ1-4; unclear D gene. Per germline, CDR1 SGHKS and CDR2 YYEKEE (reference sequence). V was pared by 4 bases and J by 3 bases, with 13 bases between. This CDR3 has 15 residues. The CDR3 loop reads CASSPLGWSNEKLFF. Written as DNA, the CDR3 is TGTGCCAGCAGCCCCTTAGGGTGGTCTAATGAAAAACTGTTTTTT.

This sequence joins TRBV27 and TRBJ2-7; D unresolved. Looked up from germline, CDR1 is MNHEY and CDR2 is SMNVEV (reference sequence). Trimming took off 3 bases at V and 3 bases at J, with 9 bases between the two ends. The CDR3 length is 13 residues. The CDR3 DNA is TGTGCCAGCAGTTTGGTCCGTAGCTACGAGCAGTACTTC. The encoded protein is CASSLVRSYEQYF.

This chain connects TRBV28 to TRBJ1-5; no definite D call. Looked up from germline, CDR1 is MDHEN and CDR2 is SYDVKM. Between the trimmed V and J ends, which lost 6 bases and 9 bases, there was a span of 21 bases. The CDR3 loop spans 15 amino acids. The CDR3 sequence is CASRPGNRGGRPQHF. The CDR3 region has the DNA TGTGCCAGCAGACCCGGGAACCGAGGCGGGAGGCCCCAGCATTTT.

The genes are TRBV18 and TRBJ1-2; TRBD1 aligns across 7 bases. Trimming at V came to 5 bases and at J to 6 bases, leaving 6 bases not matched to a gene. This CDR3 is 13 amino acids long. In germline, CDR1 is KGHSH, CDR2 LQKENI. The CDR3 reads CASSSGQEDGYTF. DNA for the CDR3: TGTGCCAGCTCATCCGGACAGGAAGATGGCTACACCTTC. The variable domain in full, with the rest retrieved from reference TRBV18 and TRBJ1-2, is NAGVMQNPRHLVRRRGQEARLRCSPMKGHSHVYWYRQLPEEGLKFMVYLQKENIIDESGMPKERFSAEFPKEGPSILRIQQVVRGDSAAYFCASSSGQEDGYTFGSGTRLTVV.